The 20 T cell receptor beta chains given below trace back to one sample, sequenced in a study of blood T cell repertoires in COVID-19. Clones were read by immunoSEQ multiplex PCR, and TCRdb kept only the in-frame ones, dropping some. The sample includes approximately 300,000 clones, around 90% seen only once; the top ten take roughly 7.3%. Sequences were obtained from peripheral blood. Source of these receptors: a woman in her thirties with COVID-19, enrolled during active disease.

This clone was counted a few times. The chain is built from TRBV30 and TRBJ1-1; D call uncertain. The length of the CDR3 is 11 residues. The ends were cut back, 5 bases at V and 0 bases at J, with 4 bases in the middle. CDR1 and CDR2 (germline): GTSNPN, SVGIG (reference sequence). CDR3 nucleotide sequence: TGTGCCTGGTATATGAACACTGAAGCTTTCTTT. Translating it yields CAWYMNTEAFF.

CDR3 region: CASSFRGGPSYEQYF. Written as DNA, the CDR3 is TGTGCCAGCAGCTTTCGGGGGGGCCCCTCCTACGAGCAGTACTTC. This chain connects TRBV5-5 to TRBJ2-7; TRBD2 matches 8 bases. Germline CDR1 and CDR2: SGHKS and YYEKEE (reference sequence). V was pared by 2 bases and J by 0 bases, with 4 bases of the junction left unmatched. The CDR3 covers 15 residues. Full variable domain (remainder filled in from reference TRBV5-5 and TRBJ2-7): DAGVTQSPTHLIKTRGQQVTLRCSPISGHKSVSWYQQVLGQGPQFIFQYYEKEERGRGNFPDRFSARQFPNYSSELNVNALLLGDSALYLCASSFRGGPSYEQYFGPGTRLTVT.

A note on this clone: The junction and the germline gene differ at one end; a read error may be behind it. This rearrangement joins TRBV7-7 to TRBJ2-3; 8 nucleotides match TRBD2. CDR1 is SSHAT and CDR2 is FNYEAQ in the germline V gene (reference sequence). CDR3 length: 15 residues. CDR3 sequence (DNA): TGTGCTAGCAGCCCCAGCGGGAGAGGGGCAGATACGCAGTATTTT. Translation gives CASSPSGRGADTQYF.

The CDR3 protein is CSASSSGRAGYNEQFF. CDR3 in DNA: TGCAGTGCTAGTTCCAGCGGGAGGGCAGGATATAATGAGCAGTTCTTC. The J gene is TRBJ2-1, the V gene TRBV20-1; 10 bases align to TRBD2. Germline V gene sequence: CDR1 DFQATT, CDR2 SNEGSKA (reference sequence). The V segment lost 3 bases and the J segment 7 bases; nucleotides outside the gene matches: 12. CDR3 length: 16 amino acids.

V and J are TRBV9 and TRBJ1-2; 9 bases align to TRBD1. Germline CDR1 reads SGDLS; CDR2 reads YYNGEE. This CDR3 spans 16 amino acids. Trimming cost V 3 bases and J 4 bases; bases outside gene matches: 10. The DNA for the CDR3 is TGTGCCAGCAGCGAGGACTACAGGGGGCTCGGCTATGGCTACACCTTC. This gives the protein CASSEDYRGLGYGYTF.

The rearrangement links TRBV10-3 to TRBJ2-1, with 10 bases identical to TRBD1. Looked up from germline, CDR1 is ENHRY and CDR2 is SYGVKD. The CDR3 runs to 15 residues. The trim removed 7 bases at V and 6 bases at J, leaving 9 bases unmatched. DNA of the CDR3: TGTGCCATCACCCGGGGACAGGGGAGGGGCAATGAGCAGTTCTTC. Its translation: CAITRGQGRGNEQFF.

This chain connects TRBV10-2 to TRBJ2-5; 8 bases align to TRBD1. Germline-derived CDR1 and CDR2 are WSHSY and SAAADI. J was trimmed by 1 base and V by 6 bases; bases with no gene match: 4. The CDR3 consists of 14 residues. The DNA of the CDR3 is TGCGCCAGCAGGGACCAGGGGGCCCAAGAGACCCAGTACTTC. This encodes CASRDQGAQETQYF.

This clone has a handful of counts. The rearrangement uses TRBV30 and TRBJ1-4; no firm D call. Germline assignment: CDR1 GTSNPN and CDR2 SVGIG (reference sequence). V dropped 2 bases and J dropped 8 bases, with 9 bases sitting between them. The CDR3 totals 12 residues. The CDR3 here is CAWSTHGEKLFF. Written as DNA, the CDR3 is TGTGCCTGGAGTACCCACGGGGAAAAACTGTTTTTT. Complete variable domain (other parts from reference TRBV30 and TRBJ1-4): SQTIHQWPATLVQPVGSPLSLECTVEGTSNPNLYWYRQAAGRGLQLLFYSVGIGQISSEVPQNLSASRPQDRQFILSSKKLLLSDSGFYLCAWSTHGEKLFFGSGTQLSVL.

CDR3 DNA sequence: TGTGCCACGTCCACGAGGCCGGGAGGAAGCACAGATACGCAGTATTTT. Translated: CATSTRPGGSTDTQYF. The chain joins TRBV24-1 to TRBJ2-3, with 7 bases that match TRBD2. V trimming: 10 bases; J trimming: 0 bases; junction bases outside the gene matches: 12. The CDR3 is 16 amino acids. CDR1 is KGHDR and CDR2 is SFDVKD in the germline V gene.

The chain combines TRBV7-2 with TRBJ1-6, with TRBD1 as a possible D gene (6 bases). CDR1 and CDR2 (germline): SGHTA, FQGNSA. This CDR3 has 15 residues. V shed 5 bases and J shed 9 bases, with 17 bases lying between them. CDR3: CASSVEGGLGSPLHF. CDR3 bases: TGTGCCAGCAGCGTTGAGGGGGGGTTAGGTTCACCCCTCCACTTT.

This clone was observed a single time. CDR3 sequence (DNA): TGTGCCAGCAGTCTGACTAGCGTCAACACAGATACGCAGTATTTT. Its protein product is CASSLTSVNTDTQYF. This chain joins TRBV27 and TRBJ2-3; TRBD2 matches 8 bases. The CDR3 runs 15 residues. Germline loops: CDR1 MNHEY, CDR2 SMNVEV (reference sequence). After removal of 5 bases from V and 2 bases from J, the junction contained 6 bases not matched to a gene.

The chain combines TRBV7-8 with TRBJ2-2, with TRBD1 identical over 7 bases. The CDR3 extends over 15 amino acids. The germline V gene has CDR1 SGHVS and CDR2 FQNEAQ. Trimming removed 5 bases from V and 4 bases from J; junction bases left unmatched: 7. CDR3 residues: CASSSDRAFTGELFF. The DNA for the CDR3 is TGTGCCAGCAGCAGTGACAGGGCCTTCACCGGGGAGCTGTTTTTT.

This clone was picked up one time. The V call is TRBV29-1, the J call TRBJ1-5, with a possible D match to TRBD1 (6 bases). Germline CDR1 reads SQVTM; CDR2 reads ANQGSEA. The V and J ends lost 0 bases and 7 bases respectively, with 10 bases between them. The CDR3 is made up of 13 amino acids. The DNA of the CDR3 is TGCAGCGTTGAAGATCAAAGGGGGCAGCCCCAGCATTTT. It codes for CSVEDQRGQPQHF.

In this sample, this clone turned up a few times. The chain is built from TRBV9 and TRBJ1-2; possibly TRBD1 for D (6 bases). Germline CDR1 and CDR2: SGDLS and YYNGEE. The V and J ends lost 0 bases and 2 bases respectively, with 11 bases between them. This CDR3 contains 15 residues. CDR3 protein: CASSVGGGRNYGYTF. In DNA, the CDR3 is TGTGCCAGCAGCGTAGGAGGGGGAAGGAACTATGGCTACACCTTC.

The chain links TRBV6-5 to TRBJ2-3; 8 bases map to TRBD1. Germline lookup yields CDR1 MNHEY and CDR2 SVGAGI. Trimming cost V 6 bases and J 4 bases; bases outside gene matches: 6. This CDR3 spans 14 amino acids. CDR3 nucleotide sequence: TGTGCCAGCAGACGGACAGGGCCTTCAGATACGCAGTATTTT. It specifies CASRRTGPSDTQYF.

The rearrangement joins TRBV9 to TRBJ2-5; tentative D call: TRBD2 (6 bases). The CDR3 has 15 residues. Germline V lookup: CDR1 SGDLS, CDR2 YYNGEE. Trimming left V 3 bases short and J 3 bases short, with 15 bases between. The CDR3 is CASSARDWTEETQYF. The CDR3 DNA reads TGTGCCAGCAGCGCCCGGGACTGGACGGAAGAGACCCAGTACTTC.

This rearrangement joins TRBV2 to TRBJ1-1; D is ambiguous. The CDR3 has 14 amino acids. The germline gives CDR1 SNHLY, CDR2 FYNNEI. The V and J ends lost 8 bases and 2 bases respectively, with 15 bases between them. CDR3 protein: CASFPREYNTEAFF. DNA for the CDR3: TGTGCCAGCTTTCCCCGGGAGTACAACACTGAAGCTTTCTTT.

This chain joins TRBV27 and TRBJ1-6; 7 bases agree with TRBD1. This CDR3 is built from 16 residues. V was clipped by 3 bases and J by 7 bases; unmatched bases: 9. Germline V CDR1 and CDR2: MNHEY, SMNVEV (reference sequence). CDR3 nucleotides: TGTGCCAGCAGTTTGCAGACAGGGAGGTTCAATTCACCCCTCCACTTT. This codes for CASSLQTGRFNSPLHF.

V usage is TRBV5-1 and J usage is TRBJ2-2, with 7 bases matching TRBD2. V dropped 7 bases and J dropped 4; count of bases not matched to a gene: 10. Germline V gene sequence: CDR1 SGHRS, CDR2 YFSETQ. This CDR3 is 15 amino acids long. The CDR3 DNA reads as TGCGCCAGCCTACCCGGGACTAAATTCACCGGGGAGCTGTTTTTT. Residues: CASLPGTKFTGELFF.

The chain combines TRBV5-1 with TRBJ1-2; TRBD1 might be the D (5 bases). The CDR3 runs 15 residues. Germline CDR1 SGHRS, CDR2 YFSETQ. V was pared by 0 bases and J by 5 bases, with 14 bases between. The CDR3 bases are TGCGCCAGCAGCTTGGTCCCGCGGGACCCTTATGGCTACACCTTC. As protein: CASSLVPRDPYGYTF.